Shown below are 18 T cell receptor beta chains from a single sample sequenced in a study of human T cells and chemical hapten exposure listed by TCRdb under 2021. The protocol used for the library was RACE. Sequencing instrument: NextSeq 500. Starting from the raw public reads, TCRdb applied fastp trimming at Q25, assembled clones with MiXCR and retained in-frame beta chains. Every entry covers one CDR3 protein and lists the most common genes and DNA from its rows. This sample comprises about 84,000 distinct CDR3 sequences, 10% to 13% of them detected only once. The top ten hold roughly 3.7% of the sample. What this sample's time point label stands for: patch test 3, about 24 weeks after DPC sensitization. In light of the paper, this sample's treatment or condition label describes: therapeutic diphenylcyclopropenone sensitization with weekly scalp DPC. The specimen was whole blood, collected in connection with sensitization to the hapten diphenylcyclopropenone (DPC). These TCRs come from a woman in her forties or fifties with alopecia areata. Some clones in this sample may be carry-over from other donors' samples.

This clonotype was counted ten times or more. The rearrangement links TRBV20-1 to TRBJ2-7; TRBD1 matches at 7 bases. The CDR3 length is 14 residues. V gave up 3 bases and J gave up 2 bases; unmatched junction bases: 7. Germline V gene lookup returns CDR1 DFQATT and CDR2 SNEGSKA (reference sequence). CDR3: CSASEDRPPYEQYF. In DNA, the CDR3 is TGCAGTGCTAGTGAGGACAGGCCCCCCTACGAGCAGTACTTC.

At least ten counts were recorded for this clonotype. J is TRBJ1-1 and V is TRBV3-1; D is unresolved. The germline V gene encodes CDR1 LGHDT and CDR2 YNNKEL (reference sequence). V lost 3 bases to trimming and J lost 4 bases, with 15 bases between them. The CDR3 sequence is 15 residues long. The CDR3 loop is CASSHSTPGGTEAFF. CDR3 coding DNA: TGTGCCAGCAGCCATTCGACCCCGGGAGGCACTGAAGCTTTCTTT.

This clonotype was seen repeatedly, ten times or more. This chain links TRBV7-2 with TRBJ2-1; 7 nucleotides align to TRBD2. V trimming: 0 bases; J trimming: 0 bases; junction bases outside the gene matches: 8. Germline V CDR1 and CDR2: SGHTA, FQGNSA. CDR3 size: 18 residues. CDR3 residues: CASSLAPGGVGSYNEQFF. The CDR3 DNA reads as TGTGCCAGCAGCTTAGCCCCGGGAGGAGTAGGCTCCTACAATGAGCAGTTCTTC.

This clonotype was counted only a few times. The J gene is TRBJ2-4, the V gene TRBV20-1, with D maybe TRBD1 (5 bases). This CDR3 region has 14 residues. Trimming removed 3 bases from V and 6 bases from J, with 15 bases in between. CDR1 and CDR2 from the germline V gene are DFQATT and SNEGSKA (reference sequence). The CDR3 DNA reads TGCAGTGCTAGTCCTCCAGACAGAACAAACATTCAGTACTTC. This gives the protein CSASPPDRTNIQYF.

Written as DNA, the CDR3 is TGTGCCAGCAGCCAAGACCGGGGATTGGATGGCTACACCTTC. It specifies CASSQDRGLDGYTF. The chain employs TRBV4-2 and TRBJ1-2; D remains ambiguous. The CDR3 extends over 14 amino acids. Looked up from germline, CDR1 is LGHNA and CDR2 is YNFKEQ. The V end was cut by 0 bases, the J end by 6 bases, with 11 bases between.

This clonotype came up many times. The CDR3 sequence is CASSQVPAGGPGELFF. The CDR3 DNA reads as TGTGCCAGCAGCCAAGTCCCAGCGGGAGGGCCCGGGGAGCTGTTTTTT. The chain combines TRBV3-1 with TRBJ2-2, with 10 bases aligning to TRBD2. V was clipped by 1 base and J by 6 bases; unmatched bases: 5. In germline, CDR1 is LGHDT, CDR2 YNNKEL (reference sequence). CDR3 length: 16 residues. Using reference TRBV3-1 and TRBJ2-2 for the parts outside the CDR3, the full variable domain is DTAVSQTPKYLVTQMGNDKSIKCEQNLGHDTMYWYKQDSKKFLKIMFSYNNKELIINETVPNRFSPKSPDKAHLNLHINSLELGDSAVYFCASSQVPAGGPGELFFGEGSRLTVL.

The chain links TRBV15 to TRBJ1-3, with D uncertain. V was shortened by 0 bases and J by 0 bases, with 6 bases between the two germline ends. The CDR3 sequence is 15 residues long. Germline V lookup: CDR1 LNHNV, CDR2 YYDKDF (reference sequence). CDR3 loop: CATSREVYSGNTIYF. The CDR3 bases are TGTGCCACCAGCAGAGAAGTCTACTCTGGAAACACCATATATTTT.

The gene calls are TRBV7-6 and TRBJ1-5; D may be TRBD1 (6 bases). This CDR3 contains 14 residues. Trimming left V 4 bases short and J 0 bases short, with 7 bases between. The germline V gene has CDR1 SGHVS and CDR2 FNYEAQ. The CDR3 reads CASSSRGSNQPQHF. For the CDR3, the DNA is TGTGCCAGCAGCTCCAGGGGTAGCAATCAGCCCCAGCATTTT.

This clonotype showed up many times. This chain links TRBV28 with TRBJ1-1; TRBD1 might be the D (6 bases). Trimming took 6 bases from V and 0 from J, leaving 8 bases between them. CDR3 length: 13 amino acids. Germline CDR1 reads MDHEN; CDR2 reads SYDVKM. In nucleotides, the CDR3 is TGTGCCAGCAGGGACAGTATGAACACTGAAGCTTTCTTT. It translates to CASRDSMNTEAFF.

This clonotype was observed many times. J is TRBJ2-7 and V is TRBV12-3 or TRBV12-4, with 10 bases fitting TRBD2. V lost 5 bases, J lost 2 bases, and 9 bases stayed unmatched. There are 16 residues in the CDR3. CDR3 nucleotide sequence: TGTGCCAGCAGTCCACAGACTAGCGGGCATACCTACGAGCAGTACTTC. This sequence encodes CASSPQTSGHTYEQYF.

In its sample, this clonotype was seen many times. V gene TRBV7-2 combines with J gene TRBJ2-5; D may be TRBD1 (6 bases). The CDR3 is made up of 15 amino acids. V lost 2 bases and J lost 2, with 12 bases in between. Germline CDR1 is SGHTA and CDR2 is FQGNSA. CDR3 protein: CASSLRQGNQETQYF. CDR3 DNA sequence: TGTGCCAGCAGCTTACGCCAGGGGAATCAAGAGACCCAGTACTTC.

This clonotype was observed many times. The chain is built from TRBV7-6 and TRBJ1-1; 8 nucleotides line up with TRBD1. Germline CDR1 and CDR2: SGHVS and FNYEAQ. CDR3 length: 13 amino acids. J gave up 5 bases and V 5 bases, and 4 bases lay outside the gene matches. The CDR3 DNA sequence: TGTGCCAGCAGCCTACAGGGGGGGACTGAAGCTTTCTTT. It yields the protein CASSLQGGTEAFF.

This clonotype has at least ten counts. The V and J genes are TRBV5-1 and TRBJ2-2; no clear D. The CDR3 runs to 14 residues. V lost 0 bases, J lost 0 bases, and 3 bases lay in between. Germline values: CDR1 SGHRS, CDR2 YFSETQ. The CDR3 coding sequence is TGCGCCAGCAGCTTGGACACGAACACCGGGGAGCTGTTTTTT. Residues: CASSLDTNTGELFF.

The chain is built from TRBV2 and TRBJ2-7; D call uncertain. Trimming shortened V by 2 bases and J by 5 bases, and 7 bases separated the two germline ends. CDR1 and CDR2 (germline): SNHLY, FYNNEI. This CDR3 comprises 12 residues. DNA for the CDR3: TGTGCCAGCAGTGAAACGGCGAACGAGCAGTACTTC. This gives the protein CASSETANEQYF.

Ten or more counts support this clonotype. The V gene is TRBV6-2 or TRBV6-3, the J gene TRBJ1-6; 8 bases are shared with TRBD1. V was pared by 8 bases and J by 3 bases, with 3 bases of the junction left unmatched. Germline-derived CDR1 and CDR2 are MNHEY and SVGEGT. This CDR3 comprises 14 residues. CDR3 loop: CASSTGDYNSPLHF. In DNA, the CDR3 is TGTGCCAGCTCGACAGGGGACTATAATTCACCCCTCCACTTT.

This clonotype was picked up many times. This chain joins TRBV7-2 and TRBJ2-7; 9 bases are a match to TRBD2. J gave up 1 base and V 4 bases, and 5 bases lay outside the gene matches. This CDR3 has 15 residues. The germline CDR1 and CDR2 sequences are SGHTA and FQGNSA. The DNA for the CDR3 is TGTGCCAGCAGCTCTCCTAGCGGGATTTCCTACGAGCAGTACTTC. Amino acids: CASSSPSGISYEQYF.

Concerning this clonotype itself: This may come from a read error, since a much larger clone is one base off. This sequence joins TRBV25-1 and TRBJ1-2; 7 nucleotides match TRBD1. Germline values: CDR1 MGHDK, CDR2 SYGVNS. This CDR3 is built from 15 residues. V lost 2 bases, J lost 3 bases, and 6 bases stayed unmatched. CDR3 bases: TGTGCCAGCAGTGAAAAAGGGGGCCCATACTATGGCTACACCTTC. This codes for CASSEKGGPYYGYTF.

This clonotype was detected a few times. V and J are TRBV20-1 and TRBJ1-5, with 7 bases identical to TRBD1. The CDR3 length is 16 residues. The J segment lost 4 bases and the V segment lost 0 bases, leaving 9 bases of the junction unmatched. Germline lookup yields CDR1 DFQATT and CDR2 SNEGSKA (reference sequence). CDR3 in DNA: TGCAGTGCTAGAGATAATCGAGGGGGCCTGAATCAGCCCCAGCATTTT. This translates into CSARDNRGGLNQPQHF.